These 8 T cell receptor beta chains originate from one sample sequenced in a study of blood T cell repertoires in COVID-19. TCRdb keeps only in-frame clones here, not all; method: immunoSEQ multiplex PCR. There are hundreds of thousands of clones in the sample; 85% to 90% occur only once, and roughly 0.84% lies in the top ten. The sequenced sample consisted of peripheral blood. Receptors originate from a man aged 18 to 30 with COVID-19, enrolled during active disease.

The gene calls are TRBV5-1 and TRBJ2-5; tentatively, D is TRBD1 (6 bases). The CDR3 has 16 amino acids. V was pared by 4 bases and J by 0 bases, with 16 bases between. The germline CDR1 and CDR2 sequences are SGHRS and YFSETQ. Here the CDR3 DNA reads TGCGCCAGCAGCGCCCAGCCCCAGGGGAACCAAGAGACCCAGTACTTC. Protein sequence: CASSAQPQGNQETQYF.

The CDR3 loop reads CASSAGTGVDEQYF. CDR3 DNA sequence: TGTGCCAGCAGCGCCGGGACAGGGGTCGACGAGCAGTACTTC. The chain couples TRBV7-9 to TRBJ2-7; 10 bases fit TRBD1. The CDR3 spans 14 residues. Unmatched junction bases numbered 6, after V lost 5 bases and J lost 5 bases. Germline V gene lookup returns CDR1 SEHNR and CDR2 FQNEAQ (reference sequence).

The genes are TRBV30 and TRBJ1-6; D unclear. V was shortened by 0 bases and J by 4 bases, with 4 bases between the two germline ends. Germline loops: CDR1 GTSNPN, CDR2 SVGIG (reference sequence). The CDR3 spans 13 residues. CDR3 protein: CAWSVQYNSPLHF. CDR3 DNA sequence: TGTGCCTGGAGTGTACAATATAATTCACCCCTCCACTTT. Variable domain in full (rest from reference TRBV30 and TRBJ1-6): SQTIHQWPATLVQPVGSPLSLECTVEGTSNPNLYWYRQAAGRGLQLLFYSVGIGQISSEVPQNLSASRPQDRQFILSSKKLLLSDSGFYLCAWSVQYNSPLHFGNGTRLTVT.

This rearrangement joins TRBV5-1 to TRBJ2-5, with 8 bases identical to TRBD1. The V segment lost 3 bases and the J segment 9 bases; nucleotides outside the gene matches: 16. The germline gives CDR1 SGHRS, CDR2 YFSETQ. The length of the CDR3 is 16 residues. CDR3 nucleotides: TGCGCCAGCAGCTACGACAGGGGTCCCCGGAAAGGGGCCCAGTACTTC. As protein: CASSYDRGPRKGAQYF. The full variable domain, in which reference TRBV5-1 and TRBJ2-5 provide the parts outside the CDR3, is KAGVTQTPRYLIKTRGQQVTLSCSPISGHRSVSWYQQTPGQGLQFLFEYFSETQRNKGNFPGRFSGRQFSNSRSEMNVSTLELGDSALYLCASSYDRGPRKGAQYFGPGTRLLVL.

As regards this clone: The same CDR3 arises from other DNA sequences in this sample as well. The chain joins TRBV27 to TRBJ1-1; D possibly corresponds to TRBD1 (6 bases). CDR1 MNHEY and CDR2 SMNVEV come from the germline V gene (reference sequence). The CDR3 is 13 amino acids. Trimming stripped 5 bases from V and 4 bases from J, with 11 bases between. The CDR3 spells CASSLETGTEAFF. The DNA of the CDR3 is TGTGCCAGCAGTCTAGAGACAGGCACTGAAGCTTTCTTT.

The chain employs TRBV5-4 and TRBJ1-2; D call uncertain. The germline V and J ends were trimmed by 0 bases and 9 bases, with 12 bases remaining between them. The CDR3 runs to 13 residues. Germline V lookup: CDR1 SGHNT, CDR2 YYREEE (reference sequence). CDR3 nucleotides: TGTGCCAGCAGCTTGGAAACTAGATCCAGCTACACCTTC. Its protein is CASSLETRSSYTF. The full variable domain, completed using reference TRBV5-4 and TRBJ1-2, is ETGVTQSPTHLIKTRGQQVTLRCSSQSGHNTVSWYQQALGQGPQFIFQYYREEENGRGNFPPRFSGLQFPNYSSELNVNALELDDSALYLCASSLETRSSYTFGSGTRLTVV.

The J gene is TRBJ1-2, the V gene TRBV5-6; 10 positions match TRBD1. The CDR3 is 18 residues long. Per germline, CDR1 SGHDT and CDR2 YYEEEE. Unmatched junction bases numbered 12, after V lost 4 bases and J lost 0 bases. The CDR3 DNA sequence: TGTGCCAGCAGCCTCCGGGTAGGACAGGGGGTCCCTAACTATGGCTACACCTTC. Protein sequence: CASSLRVGQGVPNYGYTF.

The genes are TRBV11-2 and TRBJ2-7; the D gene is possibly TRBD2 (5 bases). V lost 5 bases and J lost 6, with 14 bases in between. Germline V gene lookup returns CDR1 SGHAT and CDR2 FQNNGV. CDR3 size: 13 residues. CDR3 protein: CASSLVGGGEQYF. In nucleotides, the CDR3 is TGTGCCAGCAGCCTAGTGGGTGGAGGCGAGCAGTACTTC.